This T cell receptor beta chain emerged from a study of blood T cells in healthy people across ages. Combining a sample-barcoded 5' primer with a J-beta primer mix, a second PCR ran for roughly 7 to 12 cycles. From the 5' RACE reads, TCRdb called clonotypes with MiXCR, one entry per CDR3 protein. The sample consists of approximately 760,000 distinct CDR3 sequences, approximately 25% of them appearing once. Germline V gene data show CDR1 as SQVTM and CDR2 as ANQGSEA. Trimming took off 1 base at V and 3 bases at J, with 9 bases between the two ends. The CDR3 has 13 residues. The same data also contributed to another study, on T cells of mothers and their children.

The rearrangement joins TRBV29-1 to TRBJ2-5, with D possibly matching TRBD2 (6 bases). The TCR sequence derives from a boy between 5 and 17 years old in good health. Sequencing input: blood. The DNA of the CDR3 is TGCAGCGTTGAAGGCGGGACGGAAGAGACCCAGTACTTC. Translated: CSVEGGTEETQYF.